Shown below are 8 T cell receptor beta chains from a single sample sequenced in a study of CD8+CD57+ T cells in acquired aplastic anemia. Genomic DNA provided the template from which TCR beta VDJ and CDR3 profiles were obtained. MiXCR, applied by TCRdb to the reads, yields one record per CDR3 protein. The sample has just over 400,000 distinct CDR3 sequences, about two thirds seen once. The sequenced sample consisted of sorted CD4+, CD8+, or CD8+CD57+ T cells (not recorded which) from PBMCs. The source is a human donor in good health, serving as a control.

CDR3 DNA sequence: TGTGCCAGTAGTATAGATCCGAGGGGAGGAGGTTTGTACGAGCAGTACTTC. It codes for CASSIDPRGGGLYEQYF. The chain joins TRBV19 to TRBJ2-7; D is possibly TRBD2 (6 bases). The CDR3 loop spans 17 amino acids. Germline CDR1 LNHDA, CDR2 SQIVND (reference sequence). Trimming stripped 0 bases from V and 4 bases from J, with 19 bases between.

This clonotype was seen only once. V gene TRBV7-4 combines with J gene TRBJ2-1; 11 nucleotides match TRBD1. CDR3 size: 16 residues. V lost 6 bases, J lost 5 bases, and 9 bases stayed unmatched. Germline V gene lookup returns CDR1 SGHVT and CDR2 SQSDAQ. CDR3 sequence: CASSPPGQGGHNEQFF. The CDR3 DNA follows: TGTGCCAGCAGTCCGCCGGGACAGGGGGGCCACAATGAGCAGTTCTTC.

The chain couples TRBV20-1 to TRBJ2-7; D is possibly TRBD2 (5 bases). V was trimmed by 6 bases and J by 6 bases, leaving 21 bases between them. Looked up from germline, CDR1 is DFQATT and CDR2 is SNEGSKA (reference sequence). The CDR3 runs 14 residues. The CDR3 nucleotides read TGCAGTGCCGGACCGCCGGGCGGAGGCGGCGAGCAGTACTTC. Protein product: CSAGPPGGGGEQYF.

This rearrangement joins TRBV29-1 to TRBJ2-5, with 7 positions matching TRBD2. The CDR3 spans 13 residues. The trim removed 8 bases at V and 5 bases at J, leaving 11 bases unmatched. Germline V gene sequence: CDR1 SQVTM, CDR2 ANQGSEA. The CDR3 spells CSFGVGGVETQYF. The CDR3 DNA is TGCAGCTTCGGGGTGGGGGGGGTGGAGACCCAGTACTTC.

This chain connects TRBV7-8 to TRBJ1-6; D remains ambiguous. This CDR3 contains 15 residues. The germline V and J ends were trimmed by 5 bases and 16 bases, with 24 bases remaining between them. Looked up from germline, CDR1 is SGHVS and CDR2 is FQNEAQ. The CDR3 DNA follows: TGTGCCAGCAGCGACGACTCTCATGCGGGTTCGGCACTCCACTTT. It is translated as CASSDDSHAGSALHF.

This clonotype occurred many times. The chain carries TRBV29-1 and TRBJ1-4; D call uncertain. The CDR3 consists of 11 residues. Germline lookup yields CDR1 SQVTM and CDR2 ANQGSEA. V gave up 8 bases and J gave up 1 base, with 5 bases separating them. In DNA, the CDR3 is TGCAGCTCCCTAACTAATGAAAAACTGTTTTTT. It encodes CSSLTNEKLFF.

This clonotype occurred once. V usage is TRBV7-2 and J usage is TRBJ1-1; 7 bases align to TRBD1. The ends lost 5 bases at V and 1 base at J; junction bases unmatched: 13. Germline V gene sequence: CDR1 SGHTA, CDR2 FQGNSA. The CDR3 covers 17 residues. CDR3 protein: CASSHVTGNDENTEAFF. The CDR3 bases are TGTGCCAGCAGCCACGTGACAGGGAACGACGAGAACACTGAAGCTTTCTTT.

V usage is TRBV24-1 and J usage is TRBJ1-1, with 8 positions matching TRBD1. J was trimmed by 3 bases and V by 4 bases; bases with no gene match: 6. The length of the CDR3 is 15 residues. Germline CDR1 and CDR2: KGHDR and SFDVKD. The CDR3 DNA follows: TGTGCCACCAGTGACTTTACAGGGGGAGACACTGAAGCTTTCTTT. It is translated as CATSDFTGGDTEAFF.